These 18 T cell receptor beta chains share one sample of origin, sequenced in a study of blood T cell repertoires in COVID-19. Produced via immunoSEQ multiplex PCR; TCRdb's table is partial and in-frame only. The table includes 30,000 or so clones, about four fifths detected once. The material sequenced was peripheral blood. The receptors here all came from a man at least 80 years old with active COVID-19.

The chain employs TRBV19 and TRBJ1-5, with D possibly matching TRBD1 (6 bases). Germline V gene sequence: CDR1 LNHDA, CDR2 SQIVND (reference sequence). V lost 7 bases and J lost 6, with 16 bases in between. The CDR3 is 14 amino acids. CDR3 coding DNA: TGTGCCAGTACGACAGGATGGAGAAGTCAGCCCCAGCATTTT. This translates into CASTTGWRSQPQHF.

This chain connects TRBV10-3 to TRBJ2-3, with 9 bases lining up with TRBD2. CDR1 and CDR2 (germline): ENHRY, SYGVKD. The CDR3 is made up of 14 amino acids. V lost 8 bases to trimming and J lost 2 bases; unmatched junction nucleotides: 5. The CDR3 sequence is CAIRVAGATDTQYF. In DNA form, the CDR3 reads TGTGCCATCCGGGTAGCGGGGGCCACAGATACGCAGTATTTT.

The V call is TRBV18, the J call TRBJ2-6, with 9 bases lining up with TRBD1. J lost 0 bases, V lost 5 bases, and 2 bases had no gene match. The germline V gene encodes CDR1 KGHSH and CDR2 LQKENI. The CDR3 is 16 residues long. CDR3 sequence: CASSLQGASGANVLTF. The CDR3 nucleotides read TGTGCCAGCTCATTACAGGGGGCCTCTGGGGCCAACGTCCTGACTTTC.

The CDR3 protein is CASSQDARIAGGGGELFF. The CDR3 DNA reads TGTGCCAGCAGCCAAGATGCGAGGATAGCGGGGGGGGGCGGGGAGCTGTTTTTT. The V gene is TRBV4-2, the J gene TRBJ2-2, with 11 positions matching TRBD2. After removal of 0 bases from V and 7 bases from J, the junction contained 10 bases not matched to a gene. The germline CDR1 and CDR2 sequences are LGHNA and YNFKEQ. The CDR3 has 18 amino acids.

This clone was seen once. V and J are TRBV4-2 and TRBJ1-3, with D possibly being TRBD1 (5 bases). This CDR3 contains 16 residues. The germline V and J ends were trimmed by 3 bases and 2 bases, with 14 bases remaining between them. Germline V gene sequence: CDR1 LGHNA, CDR2 YNFKEQ. As DNA, the CDR3 is TGTGCCAGCAGCCAGTCCCCCGGGGGGGCTGGAAACACCATATATTTT. It is translated as CASSQSPGGAGNTIYF.

This chain uses TRBV28 with TRBJ1-6; D might be TRBD1 (6 bases). Deletions cut 2 bases from V and 14 bases from J, with 13 bases between. The CDR3 consists of 13 residues. In germline, CDR1 is MDHEN, CDR2 SYDVKM. The CDR3 nucleotides read TGTGCCAGCAGTTTAATGGGAGGGGGGGCCCTCCACTTT. It translates to CASSLMGGGALHF.

The chain recombines TRBV29-1 with TRBJ2-5; D perhaps matches TRBD2 (6 bases). V lost 4 bases to trimming and J lost 4 bases, with 10 bases between them. The length of the CDR3 is 12 residues. Germline V gene data show CDR1 as SQVTM and CDR2 as ANQGSEA. DNA for the CDR3: TGCAGCGTTGCCGGGGGAGGAGAGACCCAGTACTTC. Translated, it gives CSVAGGGETQYF. Based on the CDR3 plus reference TRBV29-1 and TRBJ2-5, the full variable domain is SAVISQKPSRDICQRGTSLTIQCQVDSQVTMMFWYRQQPGQSLTLIATANQGSEATYESGFVIDKFPISRPNLTFSTLTVSNMSPEDSSIYLCSVAGGGETQYFGPGTRLLVL.

The rearrangement links TRBV11-2 to TRBJ1-2; D gene uncertain. Per germline, CDR1 SGHAT and CDR2 FQNNGV. The V and J ends lost 4 bases and 4 bases respectively, with 7 bases between them. The CDR3 covers 12 residues. CDR3 nucleotide sequence: TGTGCCAGCAGCTCCGGTGGCTATGGCTACACCTTC. Translating it yields CASSSGGYGYTF.

This chain joins TRBV9 and TRBJ2-2; 16 nucleotides agree with TRBD2. Germline loops: CDR1 SGDLS, CDR2 YYNGEE. V shed 3 bases, J shed 4 bases, and the junction held 9 bases outside the gene matches. CDR3 length equals 19 residues. The CDR3 DNA reads TGTGCCAGCAGCGCCTCGGGACTAGCGGGGGGGCAGGGCACCGGGGAGCTGTTTTTT. Protein: CASSASGLAGGQGTGELFF. Filled out from reference TRBV9 and TRBJ2-2, the complete variable domain reads DSGVTQTPKHLITATGQRVTLRCSPRSGDLSVYWYQQSLDQGLQFLIQYYNGEERAKGNILERFSAQQFPDLHSELNLSSLELGDSALYFCASSASGLAGGQGTGELFFGEGSRLTVL.

The rearrangement links TRBV15 to TRBJ2-3; D is perhaps TRBD2 (7 bases). Germline CDR1 is LNHNV and CDR2 is YYDKDF (reference sequence). V was trimmed by 6 bases and J by 4 bases, leaving 14 bases between them. The CDR3 length is 14 residues. The CDR3 sequence is CATRARGGSDTQYF. The CDR3 nucleotides read TGTGCCACCAGGGCGAGGGGGGGTTCAGATACGCAGTATTTT. Full variable domain (rest looked up from reference TRBV15 and TRBJ2-3): DAMVIQNPRYQVTQFGKPVTLSCSQTLNHNVMYWYQQKSSQAPKLLFHYYDKDFNNEADTPDNFQSRRPNTSFCFLDIRSPGLGDTAMYLCATRARGGSDTQYFGPGTRLTVL.

The chain has TRBV19 and TRBJ2-5; the match to TRBD2 covers 10 bases. Germline values: CDR1 LNHDA, CDR2 SQIVND (reference sequence). The CDR3 loop spans 17 amino acids. V dropped 0 bases and J dropped 3; count of bases not matched to a gene: 7. CDR3 region: CASSIELAGGPEETQYF. The CDR3 DNA sequence: TGTGCCAGTAGTATAGAATTAGCGGGGGGCCCGGAAGAGACCCAGTACTTC.

This chain joins TRBV24-1 and TRBJ2-2; 8 bases line up with TRBD2. The germline gives CDR1 KGHDR, CDR2 SFDVKD. This CDR3 is built from 17 residues. V gave up 7 bases and J gave up 0 bases; unmatched junction bases: 9. The CDR3 here is CATSPAPGLANTGELFF. CDR3 DNA: TGTGCCACCAGCCCTGCTCCGGGACTAGCGAACACCGGGGAGCTGTTTTTT.

The chain has TRBV27 and TRBJ2-1; 12 positions agree with TRBD2. The J segment lost 4 bases and the V segment lost 3 bases, leaving 7 bases of the junction unmatched. Germline-derived CDR1 and CDR2 are MNHEY and SMNVEV (reference sequence). The CDR3 is 17 residues long. The CDR3 coding sequence is TGTGCCAGCAGTTTTCTCCGGACTAGCGGGGAGTACAATGAGCAGTTCTTC. Encoded protein: CASSFLRTSGEYNEQFF.

This chain uses TRBV3-1 (or the pseudogene TRBV3-2) with TRBJ2-1; tentatively, D is TRBD1 (5 bases). The V end was cut by 0 bases, the J end by 3 bases, with 21 bases between. The CDR3 runs 19 residues. Germline CDR1 and CDR2: LGHDT and YNNKEL (reference sequence). CDR3 sequence reads: CASSQDRAGPSRFYNEQFF. The CDR3 DNA reads as TGTGCCAGCAGCCAAGACAGGGCAGGCCCCTCACGTTTCTACAATGAGCAGTTCTTC.

The V gene is TRBV10-2, the J gene TRBJ2-4, with D uncertain. CDR1 and CDR2 from the germline V gene are WSHSY and SAAADI. Between the trimmed V and J ends, which lost 3 bases and 6 bases, there was a span of 6 bases. The CDR3 contains 12 residues. CDR3 residues: CASSDSVNIQYF. The CDR3 nucleotides read TGCGCCAGCAGTGATAGTGTAAACATTCAGTACTTC.

In this sample, this clone turned up a few times. The chain is built from TRBV6-5 and TRBJ1-6, with D perhaps matching TRBD1 (5 bases). V gave up 6 bases and J gave up 7 bases, with 13 bases separating them. CDR3 size: 14 residues. Germline CDR1 is MNHEY and CDR2 is SVGAGI. The CDR3 bases are TGTGCCAGCAGACAGGACGCGGCGAATTCACCCCTCCACTTT. Translation gives CASRQDAANSPLHF.

V gene TRBV19 combines with J gene TRBJ1-6; 10 nucleotides match TRBD1. The CDR3 contains 18 residues. Germline-derived CDR1 and CDR2 are LNHDA and SQIVND (reference sequence). The junction had 5 bases not matched to a gene; V was cut back by 3 bases and J by 0 bases. CDR3 sequence reads: CASSIGTGDSSYNSPLHF. The CDR3 DNA is TGTGCCAGTAGTATCGGGACAGGGGACAGCTCCTATAATTCACCCCTCCACTTT.

The CDR3 loop reads CAWSLKEFEKLFF. CDR3 DNA: TGTGCCTGGAGTTTAAAAGAGTTTGAAAAACTGTTTTTT. The rearrangement links TRBV30 to TRBJ1-4; D not resolved. CDR1 GTSNPN and CDR2 SVGIG come from the germline V gene (reference sequence). The CDR3 is 13 amino acids. The germline V and J ends were trimmed by 2 bases and 7 bases, with 11 bases remaining between them.